Sequencing of this TCR beta chain was carried out in a study of cytomegalovirus exposure and HLA in healthy donors (TCRdb year 2017). Study-wide context: In an earlier analysis of some 610 of the donors, about 260 Gb of sequence data and 90 million to 120 million unique TCR beta sequences from 150 million to 200 million T cells were reported. An early release that covered approximately 600 HLA-typed donors contained about 300 gigabases of sequencing data and around 80 million unique TCR sequences. The genetic ancestry cluster associated with self-reported Caucasian donors included 81% of the approximately 430 genotyped donors. The study aimed to test whether signatures of past pathogen exposure could be identified by cataloging public T cell receptors. The study used immunosequencing to profile the T cell repertoires of around 600 subjects and linked those repertoires to cytomegalovirus serostatus. In addition to the first cohort of several hundred subjects, a separate validation cohort of around 110 different subjects was used. High-throughput TCR immunosequencing, statistical association of individual TCRs with disease status, and machine learning were combined to predict cytomegalovirus infection status. A later analysis re-analyzed previously published TCR beta repertoires from roughly 600 donors and added high-resolution HLA genotyping to study TCR occurrence patterns. Rather than using new phenotypic data, the later analysis identified candidate immune exposures from TCR beta sequences and from how often those sequences occurred across donors. An earlier analysis of around 580 of the donors used high-throughput TCR beta sequencing to judge whether each TCR beta V gene segment behaved as functional or pseudogenic. Donor age, sex, ethnicity and CMV serostatus were collected together with the repertoire data. Genome-wide SNP genotypes for about 55% of the roughly 670 donors were used in a later genetic analysis, which treated that subset as a discovery cohort. All discovery cohort repertoires had been generated using a single sequencing platform. HLA typing included class I and class II loci at four-digit resolution. The number of donors typed differed by locus, with roughly 620-630 for A, B, C, DRB1 and DQB1, more than 500 for DQA1, approximately 580 for DPA1, and some 470 for DPB1. A handful of DR-DQ haplotypes were handled as single units for association and clustering because linkage in the cohort was strong. Among some 410 genotyped donors of the cohort, an average of roughly 240,000 unique TCR beta nucleotide sequences were sequenced per donor, roughly 20% of them non-productive.

Here is what the overall study found, with its caveats: A later analysis found that HLA-associated TCR beta chains were more clonally expanded and had lower generation probabilities than equally common non-associated chains. A later analysis reported that several top co-occurrence clusters appeared linked to parvovirus B19, influenza, CMV and Epstein-Barr virus. The classifier was reported to diagnose cytomegalovirus status with high specificity and sensitivity in both the original cohort and the validation cohort. In this cohort, only TCR beta chains were sequenced, and detectable features were limited by the absence of alpha or paired-chain data. When HLA alleles, especially DR and DQ, strongly co-occurred, TCR associations were difficult to assign to individual alleles. The study listed 150 to 200 TCR beta chains as associated with cytomegalovirus. In an earlier analysis of about 600 of the donors, most TCR beta V segments appeared in productive rearrangements about 87% or about 30% of the time, broadly matching IMGT annotations. In a later analysis, the rate of TCR association differed among HLA loci, with DRB1 alleles having the most associated TCRs and HLA-C alleles having the fewest. Because the 87-base-pair reads could not distinguish some IMGT-functional V segments, including TRBV6-2 and TRBV6-3, those segments were excluded. Linkage disequilibrium might explain the correlated functional status among segregating V segments, but an unknown experimental factor could not be ruled out. According to a later genetic analysis, donors in an Asian-associated ancestry cluster had fewer N-insertions in productive TCRs than the roughly 670-donor mean. Across donors, most TCR sequences were observed very rarely, whereas some public TCRs were present in many individuals. It was suggested by the authors that the approach could potentially be generalized to other disease states and immunological phenotypes. V-gene and J-gene trimming of TCR beta chains was associated with a missense DCLRE1C variant in a later genetic analysis, and the association was replicated in an independent cohort. Because HLA typing was unavailable for some donors at each locus, only the typed subset was used in association tests. At a false discovery rate of 0.05, a later analysis linked 16,951 TCR beta sequences to specific HLA alleles. Sequencing depth was assumed to be roughly uniform across donors in the presence/absence analyses, though that assumption may not hold. A cluster of highly shared sequence variants was judged likely to be a technical artifact of the sequencing pipeline. Because counts were too low, about 17 rarely observed V segments, including chromosome 9 orphons, were excluded from the earlier analysis of several hundred of the donors. The only immune exposure information available for the cohort was CMV serostatus. Most CMV-associated TCR beta chains appeared to be HLA-restricted in a later analysis, and the HLA associations seemed to be driven largely by CMV exposure. Three of the identified cytomegalovirus-associated TCR beta chains were confirmed in vitro to be specific for cytomegalovirus antigens. A further reported finding was that TCR beta sequences accurately predicted the HLA-A and HLA-B alleles for most subjects in the first cohort.

The cohort comprised fewer than 750 healthy bone marrow donors. At the time of sampling, all cohort members were nominally healthy, though unrecorded immune exposures were likely present. The donor was CMV seronegative and belonged to the group of around 400 seronegative cohort members. A peripheral blood sample was provided by each donor, and peripheral blood mononuclear cells were used for TCR beta sequencing. The Qiagen DNeasy Blood Extraction Kit was used to extract genomic DNA from the blood cell samples. Deletion took 5 bases off V and 1 base off J, with a span of 9 bases between the germline ends. Taken from the germline V gene (reference sequence), the CDR1 and CDR2 loops are SEHNR and FQNEAQ. The CDR3, from cysteine to phenylalanine, totals 13 residues. Only the CDR3 portion is preserved as DNA: 39 bases, with reading frame beginning at the first base. In regard to this clone: Its binding antigen is unknown. No base qualities exist here, and no much larger clone lies one base off it.

Library generation was performed with the immunoSEQ multiplex PCR assay. For the multiplex PCR, a mixture combining 60 forward primers for TCR Vbeta segments and 13 reverse primers for TCR Jbeta segments was used. A multiplex PCR assay on genomic DNA amplified the CDR3 region of rearranged TCR beta genes. The Illumina HiSeq System was used to sequence the amplified TCR beta libraries as 87-base-pair reads. The paper's processing steps were these. A later analysis counted some 80 million unique TCR beta chains across the 650 to 700 repertoires, and roughly 11 million of these chains were shared by at least two donors. A nearest-neighbor algorithm error-corrected the raw reads and collapsed the reads into unique sequences, merging closely related sequences to remove PCR and sequencing errors. Alignment of CDR3 sequences to IMGT reference sequences was used to assign V, D and J gene segments. For a sequence to be retained, a match of at least six nucleotides to both a V gene segment and a J gene segment was required. A rearrangement counted as productive if the CDR3 had no stop codons and remained in frame with V and J, and every other rearrangement counted as non-productive. Following IMGT convention, CDR3 was defined as the stretch from the second conserved V-encoded cysteine to the conserved J-encoded phenylalanine. In an earlier analysis of approximately 590 of the donors, sequences lacking an unambiguous match to a single V gene segment were excluded. In an earlier analysis of a few hundred of the donors, V segments were called functional above 56.7% productive rearrangements and were called segregating when the between-donor standard deviation exceeded 5%. A statistical classification framework was built for diagnosing cytomegalovirus status from the catalog of TCR beta chain sequences. A later analysis assigned V and J genes by comparing TCR nucleotide sequences with IMGT/GENE-DB human TR gene sequences. A later analysis assigned CDR3 sequences and most-parsimonious VDJ recombination scenarios with the TCRdist pipeline. In a later analysis, each TCR beta chain was defined by its CDR3 amino acid sequence together with its V-gene family, and reads lacking a unique V-gene family were excluded. As a way to deal with suspected cross-contamination and a sequencing artifact, a later analysis dropped roughly 600 nucleotide sequences that were highly shared and had low generation probability. In a later analysis, a clonal expansion index was calculated for each public chain from normalized within-repertoire ranks of inferred template counts. Generation probabilities in a later analysis came from a VDJ recombination model fitted to out-of-frame rearrangements, and those results were checked against IGoR. In a later analysis, TCR-TCR, TCR-HLA and TCR-CMV co-occurrence was scored with hypergeometric tests, and a repertoire-size bias correction was applied to TCR pairs. A later analysis estimated false discovery rates by permuting HLA or CMV assignments 20 times. In a later analysis, co-occurring TCRs were grouped using DBSCAN, with TCRdist sequence similarity added in when clustering inside HLA-allele-positive subsets. Co-occurrence clustering excluded repertoires with fewer than 30,000 or more than 120,000 public chains, plus five with anomalous nucleotide sharing. Held by TCRdb, this immuneACCESS table contains in-frame sequences only and omits some clones. Under half of the omission traces to an unresolved V gene where checked; the cause of the rest is unknown. Clone size and the V and J calls come from that table; the DNA yielded D and trimming. A total of 200,000 to 250,000 clones appear in this sample, 65% to 90% of them only once. More than 1.3% of the sample lies in the top ten.

This receptor chain uses TRBV7-9 and TRBJ2-7; possibly the D gene is TRBD2, per 5 matching bases. The sample consisted of PBMCs. The sequence came from a girl between 5 and 17 years old in good health and CMV-seronegative. The CDR3 protein sequence reads: CASSQSGSYEQYF. The DNA sequence follows: TGTGCCAGCAGCCAGTCGGGGTCCTACGAGCAGTACTTC.